The rows below give T cell receptor beta chains drawn from one sample of a study of blood T cell repertoires in COVID-19. The table came from immunoSEQ multiplex PCR; TCRdb's copy has only in-frame clones and leaves some out. The table includes 350,000 to 450,000 clones, approximately 91% detected once. Sequencing was performed on PBMCs or T cells enriched from blood (not recorded which). These receptors all come from a woman aged 40 to 50 who had been exposed to COVID-19. Both conserved end residues are part of each CDR3. Each record gives: clone size, D gene, V gene, J gene, CDR3 protein, CDR3 DNA. D genes are given only for firm matches. Clone sizes are given selectively: once, few, many, or a class where the clone is expanded.

-	-	TRBV5-8	TRBJ1-2	CASAVPSYGYTF	TGTGCCAGCGCTGTCCCGAGCTATGGCTACACCTTC
-	TRBD1	TRBV10-3	TRBJ1-1	CAISGDRGVANTEAFF	TGTGCCATCAGTGGGGACAGGGGGGTGGCGAACACTGAAGCTTTCTTT
-	-	TRBV24-1	TRBJ1-2	CATSDPQSYGYTF	TGTGCCACCAGTGACCCCCAGTCCTATGGCTACACCTTC
-	-	TRBV27	TRBJ1-1	CASSPRQLNTEAFF	TGTGCCAGCAGCCCGCGACAGCTGAACACTGAAGCTTTCTTT
-	TRBD1	TRBV30	TRBJ1-2	CAWRPDREFHYGYTF	TGTGCCTGGAGACCGGACAGGGAATTTCACTATGGCTACACCTTC
-	TRBD2	TRBV14	TRBJ2-1	CASSHGLAGGNEQFF	TGTGCCAGCAGCCATGGACTAGCGGGAGGCAATGAGCAGTTCTTC
-	TRBD1	TRBV27	TRBJ1-2	CASSDSDRGNYGYTF	TGTGCCAGCAGTGATTCGGACAGGGGGAATTATGGCTACACCTTC
-	-	TRBV7-2	TRBJ2-5	CASSPQAGETQYF	TGTGCCAGCAGCCCCCAGGCTGGGGAGACCCAGTACTTC
-	-	TRBV7-2	TRBJ1-2	CASSLGLLFNGYTF	TGTGCCAGCAGCTTAGGCTTGCTATTCAATGGCTACACCTTC
once	TRBD1	TRBV7-9	TRBJ2-2	CASSFSLGQATGELFF	TGTGCCAGCAGCTTTTCCTTGGGACAGGCCACCGGGGAGCTGTTTTTT
-	-	TRBV3-1/TRBV3-2	TRBJ1-2	CASSQTCPGGYTF	TGTGCCAGCAGCCAAACGTGCCCCGGTGGCTACACCTTC
-	-	TRBV7-9	TRBJ1-2	CASSLFSIRGYGYTF	TGTGCCAGCAGCTTATTCTCTATCCGGGGCTATGGCTACACCTTC
once	-	TRBV30	TRBJ1-3	CAWNGQRPNTIYF	TGTGCCTGGAATGGACAGCGACCAAACACCATATATTTT
-	-	TRBV7-6	TRBJ2-5	CASSRTGIGEETQYF	TGTGCCAGCAGCCGCACAGGGATTGGCGAAGAGACCCAGTACTTC
-	TRBD1	TRBV3-1/TRBV3-2	TRBJ1-2	CASSQSGTGLNYGYTF	TGTGCCAGCAGCCAAAGCGGGACAGGTCTAAACTATGGCTACACCTTC
-	TRBD1	TRBV5-6	TRBJ1-4	CASKRGQGAGKLFF	TGTGCCAGCAAACGAGGGCAGGGGGCTGGAAAACTGTTTTTT
-	TRBD2	TRBV3-1/TRBV3-2	TRBJ2-5	CASSGREGETQYF	TGTGCCAGCAGTGGCCGGGAGGGAGAGACCCAGTACTTC
-	-	TRBV2	TRBJ2-2	CASSGDSNTGELFF	TGTGCCAGCAGTGGGGACTCGAACACCGGGGAGCTGTTTTTT
-	-	TRBV21-1	TRBJ2-1	CASSKERVSTSVVYNEQFF	TGTGCCAGCAGCAAAGAGAGGGTTTCGACTAGCGTGGTTTACAATGAGCAGTTCTTC
few	TRBD2	TRBV7-2	TRBJ2-1	CASSILSGSSFYEQFF	TGTGCCAGCAGCATACTTAGCGGGAGTTCATTCTATGAGCAGTTCTTC